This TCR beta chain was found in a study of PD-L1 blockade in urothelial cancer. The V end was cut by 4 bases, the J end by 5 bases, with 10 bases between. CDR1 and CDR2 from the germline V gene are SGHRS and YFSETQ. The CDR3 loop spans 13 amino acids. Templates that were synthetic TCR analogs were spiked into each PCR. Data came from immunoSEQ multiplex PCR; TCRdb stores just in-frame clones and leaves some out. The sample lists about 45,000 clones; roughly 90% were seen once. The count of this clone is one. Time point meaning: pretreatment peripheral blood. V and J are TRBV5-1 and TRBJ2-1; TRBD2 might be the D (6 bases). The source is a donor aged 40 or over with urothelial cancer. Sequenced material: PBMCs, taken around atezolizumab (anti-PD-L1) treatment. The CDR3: CASSTDYNNEQFF. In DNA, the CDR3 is TGCGCCAGCAGCACGGACTATAACAATGAGCAGTTCTTC.